A single T cell receptor beta chain is shown here with its context. Its cognate antigen is unknown. V trimming: 7 bases; J trimming: 4 bases; junction bases outside the gene matches: 10. Germline CDR1 MRHNA, CDR2 SNTAGT. The CDR3 has 16 residues. Method: immunoSEQ multiplex PCR; TCRdb's copy keeps in-frame clones and lacks some. The sample comprises under 150,000 clones, around 89% of which are singletons, and 0.55% rests with the top ten. The data belong to a study of OX40 agonist ivuxolimab in advanced cancers. In the study overall: Ivuxolimab was administered intravenously to patients at 0.01 to 10 mg/kg every 2 weeks.

Overall study results and limits: Low normalized T-cell clonal expansion was also seen in some nonresponders. No determination was made of the antigen specificity of the expanded peripheral T cells. The study observed clonal expansion of CD4+ and CD8+ blood T cells by week 6 at 0.1 to 3.0 mg/kg.

The sequenced sample was CD4+ or CD8+ T cells sorted from blood, obtained in a trial of the OX40 agonist ivuxolimab. The sequence came from an adult with an advanced solid tumor such as melanoma, head and neck, liver or kidney cancer. The chain recombines TRBV6-4 with TRBJ2-2; 9 bases match TRBD1. The CDR3 sequence is CASKEQGAPGTGELFF. CDR3 nucleotide sequence: TGTGCCAGCAAGGAACAGGGGGCGCCGGGCACCGGGGAGCTGTTTTTT.